The T cell receptor (beta chain) under discussion was sequenced for a study of PD-1 blockade in mismatch repair-deficient tumors. At the level of the study: Patients had 12 to 13 mismatch repair-deficient cancer types and were previously treated and progressing.

Germline CDR1 is MNHEY and CDR2 is SVGAGI. Trimming shortened V by 7 bases and J by 6 bases, and 7 bases separated the two germline ends. The CDR3 is made up of 11 amino acids. Study-wide results and caveats: Tumor-resident clones, often undetectable pretreatment in blood, expanded then contracted after pembrolizumab.

Sequencing used immunoSEQ multiplex PCR; TCRdb keeps in-frame clones, though not all of them. The table lists some 48,000 clones, over 60% of them singletons. Comment on this clone: Its target is not known.

The receptor's source is an adult with mismatch repair-deficient cancer. The chain recombines TRBV6-5 with TRBJ2-1; D is undetermined. The input for sequencing was PBMCs, taken before pembrolizumab treatment. This chain's CDR3 is CASTGGNEQFF. CDR3 DNA sequence: TGTGCCAGCACCGGTGGCAATGAGCAGTTCTTC.